This T cell receptor beta chain was profiled in a study of blood T cell repertoires in COVID-19. Study-level information: Collection of acute and convalescent COVID-19 samples took place in the United States, Italy and Spain. PBMCs, B-cell-depleted T cells, or T cells provided the cDNA or gDNA that made up the material.

Under the authors' procedure: Nucleated cell number was recorded as an estimate derived from reference gene primer amplification. The repertoire was sequenced with immunoSEQ multiplex PCR; TCRdb's copy has only in-frame clones and lacks some. D and trimming come from the DNA, and the V and J calls and clone size come from that table. Here the sample spans 340,000 or so clones, 65% to 90% being singletons. The CDR3 is 14 amino acids. V was pared by 5 bases and J by 1 base, with 11 bases between. Germline-derived CDR1 and CDR2 are SGHAT and FQDESV (reference sequence). The study assigned cohorts using participant-reported clinical history.

The chain recombines TRBV11-1 with TRBJ1-1; D uncertain. The source of this sequence is a woman in her thirties or forties with acute COVID-19. The sequenced material came from PBMCs or T cells enriched from blood (not recorded which). CDR3 region: CASSPMRRNTEAFF. In DNA form, the CDR3 reads TGTGCCAGCAGCCCCATGCGCCGGAACACTGAAGCTTTCTTT.